This TCR beta chain was sequenced during a study of cytomegalovirus exposure and HLA in healthy donors. Study-wide results and caveats: Presence/absence comparisons presumed near-even sequencing depth among donors.

A word on this clone: What it binds is unknown.

Looked up from germline, CDR1 is GTSNPN and CDR2 is SVGIG (reference sequence). Germline trimming cut 6 bases from V and 2 bases from J; bases unmatched to any gene: 8. CDR3 length: 15 amino acids. PCR employed 60 Vbeta and 13 Jbeta primers. This table comes from immunoSEQ multiplex PCR, and its TCRdb copy is limited to in-frame clones, with some not included. The table lists fewer than 110,000 clones, over 75% of them singletons. Sequenced input: PBMCs. V is TRBV30 and J is TRBJ1-1; the match to TRBD1 covers 11 bases. The TCR comes from a man aged 25 to 40 in good health and CMV-seronegative. As DNA, the CDR3 is TGTGCCTGTCCCAGTCGGACAGGGGGCAACACTGAAGCTTTCTTT. Protein: CACPSRTGGNTEAFF.